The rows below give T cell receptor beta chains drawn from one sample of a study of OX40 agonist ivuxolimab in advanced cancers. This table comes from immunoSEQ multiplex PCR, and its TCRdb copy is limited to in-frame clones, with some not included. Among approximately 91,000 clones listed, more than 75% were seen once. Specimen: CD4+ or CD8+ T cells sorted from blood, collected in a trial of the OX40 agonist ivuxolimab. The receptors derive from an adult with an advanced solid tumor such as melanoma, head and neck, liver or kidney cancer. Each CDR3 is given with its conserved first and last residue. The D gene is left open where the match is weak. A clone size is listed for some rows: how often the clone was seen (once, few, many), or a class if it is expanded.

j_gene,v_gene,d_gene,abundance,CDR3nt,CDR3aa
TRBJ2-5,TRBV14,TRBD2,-,TGTGCCAGCAGCCTTCGACTAGCGGGAGGGGAAGAGACCCAGTACTTC,CASSLRLAGGEETQYF
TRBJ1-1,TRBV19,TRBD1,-,TGTGCCGGCCGTCGGACAGGCCCTAATTCTGAAGCTTTCTTT,CAGRRTGPNSEAFF
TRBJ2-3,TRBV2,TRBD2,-,TGTGCCAGCAGCATGACACTAGCGGGAGGGGGAGATACGCAGTATTTT,CASSMTLAGGGDTQYF
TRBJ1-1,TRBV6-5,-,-,TGTGCCAGCAGCCAACAGGGTAGGTCTGAAGCTTTCTTT,CASSQQGRSEAFF
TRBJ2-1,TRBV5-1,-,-,TGCGCCAGCAGCGCCCGGACAGCGCCTGAGCAGTTCTTC,CASSARTAPEQFF
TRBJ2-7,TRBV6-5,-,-,TGTGCCAGCAGTCAAACGAGGCCCAATGAGGACGAGCAGTACTTC,CASSQTRPNEDEQYF
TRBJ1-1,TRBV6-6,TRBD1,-,TGTGCCAGCAGGTCCAGGGGGGCGAACACTGAAGCTTTCTTT,CASRSRGANTEAFF
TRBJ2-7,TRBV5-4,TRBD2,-,TGTGCCAGCAGTTCGGGACTAGCGGTCTACGAGCAGTACTTC,CASSSGLAVYEQYF
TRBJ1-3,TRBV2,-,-,TGTGCCAGCAGTGGCGGGGGCAACAGTTACACCATATATTTT,CASSGGGNSYTIYF
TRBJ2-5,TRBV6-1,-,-,TGTGCCAGCAGTCCCGGGACGTGGTACCAAGAGACCCAGTACTTC,CASSPGTWYQETQYF
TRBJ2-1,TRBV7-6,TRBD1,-,TGTGCCAGCAGCCCTCTTGTTAGGACAGGGAGGTTTGAGGAGCAGTTCTTC,CASSPLVRTGRFEEQFF
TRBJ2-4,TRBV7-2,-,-,TGTGCCAGCAGCCAGACTAGTTCCGGCAAAAACATTCAGTACTTC,CASSQTSSGKNIQYF
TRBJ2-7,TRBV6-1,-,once,TGTGCCAGCAGTGAATTGGGGGCGCGAAGAATCGGCGAGCAGTACTTC,CASSELGARRIGEQYF
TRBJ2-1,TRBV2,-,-,TGTGCCAGCAGTGTACCTAGCGTCCTCTCAAGTGAGCAGTTCTTC,CASSVPSVLSSEQFF
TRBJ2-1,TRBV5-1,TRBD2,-,TGCGCCAGCAGCTCCTCGACTAGCGGGTACAATGAGCAGTTCTTC,CASSSSTSGYNEQFF
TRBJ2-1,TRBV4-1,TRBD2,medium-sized,TGCGCCAGCAGACTAGGACTAGCGGAGGGGGATGAGCAGTTCTTC,CASRLGLAEGDEQFF
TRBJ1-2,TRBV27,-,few,TGTGCCAGCACCCAACAGGGAGCTAACTATGGCTACACCTTC,CASTQQGANYGYTF
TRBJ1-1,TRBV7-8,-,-,TGTGCCAGCAGCCCCAGGGAGGACACTGAAGCTTTCTTT,CASSPREDTEAFF
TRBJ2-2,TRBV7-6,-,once,TGTGCCAGCAGCTTATATTCTCTGAACACCGGGGAGCTGTTTTTT,CASSLYSLNTGELFF
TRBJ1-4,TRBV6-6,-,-,TGTGCCAGCAGTTTCCCACGGGATAATGAAAAACTGTTTTTT,CASSFPRDNEKLFF
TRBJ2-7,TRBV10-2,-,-,TGCGCCAGCAGTGAGTCCAGGGTCACCTACGAGCAGTACTTC,CASSESRVTYEQYF
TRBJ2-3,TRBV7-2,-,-,TGTGCCAGCAGCCCTTTTAGGGTCCGGGATACGCAGTATTTT,CASSPFRVRDTQYF
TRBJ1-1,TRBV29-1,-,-,TGCAGCGTCGATTCAGGGTCTGAAGCTTTCTTT,CSVDSGSEAFF
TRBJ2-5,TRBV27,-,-,TGTGCCAGCAAGAGGGGTCCCCGGGAGACCCAGTACTTC,CASKRGPRETQYF
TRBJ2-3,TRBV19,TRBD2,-,TGTGCCAGTAGTATTGGACTAGCCACAGATACGCAGTATTTT,CASSIGLATDTQYF
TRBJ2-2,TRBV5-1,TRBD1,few,TGCGCCAGCAGCTTGGCCAGGACAGGGAACACCGGGGAGCTGTTTTTT,CASSLARTGNTGELFF
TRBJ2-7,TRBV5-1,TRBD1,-,TGCGCCAGCACTATTGGGCAGGGGGCGGACGAGCAGTACTTC,CASTIGQGADEQYF
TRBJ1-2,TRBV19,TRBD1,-,TGTGCCAGTACCCTGGGACAGGGGGACTATGGCTACACCTTC,CASTLGQGDYGYTF
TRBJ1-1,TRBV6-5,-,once,TGTGCCAGCAGTGTAACCGGGACCGCGAACACTGAAGCTTTCTTT,CASSVTGTANTEAFF
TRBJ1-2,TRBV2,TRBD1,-,TGTGCCAGCAGTGAAGGGTACAGGGGGAACTATGGCTACACCTTC,CASSEGYRGNYGYTF
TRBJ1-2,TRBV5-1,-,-,TGCGCCAGCAGCTTGGGGAGGGGGGACATCGGCTATGGCTACACCTTC,CASSLGRGDIGYGYTF
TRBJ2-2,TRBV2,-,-,TGTGCCAGCAGGGTCCACGCCGGGGAGCTGTTTTTT,CASRVHAGELFF
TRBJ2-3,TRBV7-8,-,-,TGTGCCAGCAGCCCTCACAGGGGAGGTAAAACAGATACGCAGTATTTT,CASSPHRGGKTDTQYF
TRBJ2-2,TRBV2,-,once,TGTGCCAGCAGGGAACAGGGAATGGGGACCGGGGAGCTGTTTTTT,CASREQGMGTGELFF
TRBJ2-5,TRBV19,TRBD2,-,TGTGCCAGTAGTCCCGCGGGACTAGCGGAGGAGACCCAGTACTTC,CASSPAGLAEETQYF
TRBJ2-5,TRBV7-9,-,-,TGTGCCAGCAGCCCAAGCGATTCAAAAAGGGAGACCCAGTACTTC,CASSPSDSKRETQYF
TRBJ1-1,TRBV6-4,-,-,TGTGCCAGCAGTGACGAGATGAACACTGAAGCTTTCTTT,CASSDEMNTEAFF
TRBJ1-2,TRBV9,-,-,TGTGCCAGCAGCCCCGGACCAGGGAACTATGGCTACACCTTC,CASSPGPGNYGYTF
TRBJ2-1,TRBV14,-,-,TGTGCCAGCAGCCAAGTAGAATACGAGCAGTTCTTC,CASSQVEYEQFF
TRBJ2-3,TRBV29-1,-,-,TGCAGCGTTGACGGGGGCACAGATACGCAGTATTTT,CSVDGGTDTQYF
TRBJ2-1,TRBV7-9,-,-,TGTGCCAGCAGCCCGAAATCGGGGTACAATGAGCAGTTCTTC,CASSPKSGYNEQFF
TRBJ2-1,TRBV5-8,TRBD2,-,TGTGCCAGCAGTTTCACAAGGTTAGCGGGAGCCTACAATGAGCAGTTCTTC,CASSFTRLAGAYNEQFF
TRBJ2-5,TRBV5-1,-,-,TGCGCCAGCAGCGTTATCGAGGGATCAGAGACCCAGTACTTC,CASSVIEGSETQYF
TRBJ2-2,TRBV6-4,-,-,TGTGCCAGCAGCGCAGAAGGGGACCGGACGAACACCGGGGAGCTGTTTTTT,CASSAEGDRTNTGELFF
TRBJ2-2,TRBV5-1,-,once,TGCGCCAGCAGCTTGGACCGGAACACCGGGGAGCTGTTTTTT,CASSLDRNTGELFF
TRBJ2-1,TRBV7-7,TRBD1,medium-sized,TGTGCTAGCAGCTTAGAGGGACAGGGATACAATGAGCAGTTCTTC,CASSLEGQGYNEQFF
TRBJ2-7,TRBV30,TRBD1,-,TGTGCCTCATTTCCCGGGACAGGGTTCAACGAGCAGTACTTC,CASFPGTGFNEQYF
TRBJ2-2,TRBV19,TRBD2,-,TGTGCCAGTTCCACGGGACTAGTACTCGGGGAGCTGTTTTTT,CASSTGLVLGELFF
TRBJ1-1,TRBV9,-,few,TGTGCCAGCAGCCCCTTGGTCGGGGACACTGAAGCTTTCTTT,CASSPLVGDTEAFF
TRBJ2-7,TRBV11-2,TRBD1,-,TGTGCCAGCAGCTCCCCAGAGACAGGGGTCAGCGAGCAGTACTTC,CASSSPETGVSEQYF
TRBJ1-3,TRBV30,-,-,TGTGCCTGGACTGGGAGCTCTGGAAACACCATATATTTT,CAWTGSSGNTIYF
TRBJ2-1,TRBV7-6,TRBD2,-,TGTGCCAGCAGCTTATTCGGGAGGGCCGAGAATGAGCAGTTCTTC,CASSLFGRAENEQFF
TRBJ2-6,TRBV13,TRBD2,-,TGTGCCAGCAGCTTAGCAGCGGGAGACTCTGGGGCCAACGTCCTGACTTTC,CASSLAAGDSGANVLTF
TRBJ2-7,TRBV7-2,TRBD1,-,TGTGCCAGCAGCTTAGCAAGACAGGGGAGCTATTACGAGCAGTACTTC,CASSLARQGSYYEQYF
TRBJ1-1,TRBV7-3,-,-,TGTGCCAGCAGCTTAAATCAGCTCCCGTCCACTGAAGCTTTCTTT,CASSLNQLPSTEAFF
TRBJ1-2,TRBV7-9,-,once,TGTGCCAGCAGGCGGGGCGCATCGGATGGCTACACCTTC,CASRRGASDGYTF
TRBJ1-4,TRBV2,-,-,TGTGCCAGCAGCGTTACACAGGGTATAATGGAAAAACTGTTTTTT,CASSVTQGIMEKLFF
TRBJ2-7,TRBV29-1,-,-,TGCAGCGTTAAGGCCCTTGGTCGCCCCGAGCAGTACTTC,CSVKALGRPEQYF
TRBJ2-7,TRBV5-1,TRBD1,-,TGCGCCAGCAGCTTGGCAGGGGGCTCCTACGAGCAGTACTTC,CASSLAGGSYEQYF
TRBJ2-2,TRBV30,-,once,TGTGCCTGGAGTGTATACGGGAGAAGCACCGGGGAGCTGTTTTTT,CAWSVYGRSTGELFF